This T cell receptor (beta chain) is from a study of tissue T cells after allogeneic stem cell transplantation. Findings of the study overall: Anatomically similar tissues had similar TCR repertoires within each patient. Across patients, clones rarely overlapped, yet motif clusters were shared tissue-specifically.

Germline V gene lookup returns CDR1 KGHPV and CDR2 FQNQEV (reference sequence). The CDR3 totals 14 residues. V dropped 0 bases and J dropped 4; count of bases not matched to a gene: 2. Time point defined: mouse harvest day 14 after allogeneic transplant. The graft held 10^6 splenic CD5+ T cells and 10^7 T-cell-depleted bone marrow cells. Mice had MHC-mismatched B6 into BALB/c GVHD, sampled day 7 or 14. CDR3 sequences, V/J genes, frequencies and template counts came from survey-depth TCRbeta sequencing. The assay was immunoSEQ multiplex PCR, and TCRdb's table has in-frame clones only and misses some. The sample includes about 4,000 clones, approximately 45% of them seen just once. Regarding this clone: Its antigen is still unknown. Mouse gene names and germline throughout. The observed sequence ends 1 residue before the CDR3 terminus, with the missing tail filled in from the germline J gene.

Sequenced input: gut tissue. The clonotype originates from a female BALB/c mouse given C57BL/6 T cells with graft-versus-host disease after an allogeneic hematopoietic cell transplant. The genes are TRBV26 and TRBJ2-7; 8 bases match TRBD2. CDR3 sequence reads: CASSLSPGGYEQYF. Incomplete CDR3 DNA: TGTGCCAGCAGTCTGTCTCCTGGGGGGTATGAACAGTAC.